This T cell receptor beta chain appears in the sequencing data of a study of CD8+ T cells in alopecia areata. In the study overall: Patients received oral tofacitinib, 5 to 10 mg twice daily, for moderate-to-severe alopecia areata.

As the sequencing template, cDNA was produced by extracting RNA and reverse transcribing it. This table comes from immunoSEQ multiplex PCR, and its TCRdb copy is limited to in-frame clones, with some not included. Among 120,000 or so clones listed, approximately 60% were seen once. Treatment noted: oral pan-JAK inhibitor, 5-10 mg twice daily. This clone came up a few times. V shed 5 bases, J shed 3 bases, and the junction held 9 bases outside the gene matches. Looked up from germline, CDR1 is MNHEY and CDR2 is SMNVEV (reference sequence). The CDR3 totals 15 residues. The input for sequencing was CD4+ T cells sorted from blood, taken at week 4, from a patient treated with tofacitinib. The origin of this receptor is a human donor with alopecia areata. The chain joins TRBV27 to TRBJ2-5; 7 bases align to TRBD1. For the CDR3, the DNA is TGTGCCAGCAGTCGGTCAGGGGGATGGGAAGAGACCCAGTACTTC. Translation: CASSRSGGWEETQYF.